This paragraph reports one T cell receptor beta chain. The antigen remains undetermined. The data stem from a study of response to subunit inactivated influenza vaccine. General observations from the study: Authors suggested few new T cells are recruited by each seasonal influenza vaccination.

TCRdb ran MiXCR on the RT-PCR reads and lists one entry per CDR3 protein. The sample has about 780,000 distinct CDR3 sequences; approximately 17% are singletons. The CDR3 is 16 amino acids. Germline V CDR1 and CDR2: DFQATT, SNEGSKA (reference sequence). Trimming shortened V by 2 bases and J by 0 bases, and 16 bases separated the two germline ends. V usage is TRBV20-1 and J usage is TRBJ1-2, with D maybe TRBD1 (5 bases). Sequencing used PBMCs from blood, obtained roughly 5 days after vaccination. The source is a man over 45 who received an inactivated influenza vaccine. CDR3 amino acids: CSARMGRVPPNYGYTF. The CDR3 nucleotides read TGCAGTGCTAGAATGGGCAGGGTTCCGCCTAACTATGGCTACACCTTC.